The 30 T cell receptor beta chains given below trace back to one sample, sequenced in a study of Graves' ophthalmopathy and Graves' hyperthyroidism. From RNA, the CDR3 regions of TCR beta chains were amplified and sequenced. Investigators did first-round RT-PCR with HTBI primers, then second-round multiplex PCR. TCRdb re-called the multiplex PCR reads with MiXCR, one entry per CDR3 protein. The sample shows about 220,000 distinct CDR3 sequences, approximately 21% of them seen only once. Sample: peripheral blood. These receptor sequences come from a woman aged 50 to 65 with Graves' ophthalmopathy.

Concerning this clonotype: This likely comes from a read error, as the CDR3 has no conserved phenylalanine or tryptophan at its end. The gene calls are TRBV28 and TRBJ2-7; 11 nucleotides match TRBD2. This CDR3 is 13 amino acids long. Unmatched junction bases numbered 0, after V lost 2 bases and J lost 6 bases. Germline V gene data show CDR1 as MDHEN and CDR2 as SYDVKM. CDR3 DNA sequence: TGTGCCAGCAGTTTAGGGACTAGCGGCGAGCAGTACCTC. Its protein product is CASSLGTSGEQYL.

On this clonotype itself: A much larger clone lies a single base off, so this may be a read error. The CDR3 DNA is TGTGCCAGCACCGTTAGGTTCCGCAATCAGCCCCAGCATTTT. As protein: CASTVRFRNQPQHF. The rearrangement links TRBV28 to TRBJ1-5, with D uncertain. This CDR3 region has 14 residues. V was shortened by 7 bases and J by 2 bases, with 12 bases between the two germline ends. The V gene's germline CDR1 is MDHEN and CDR2 SYDVKM.

This clonotype appeared many times. The chain joins TRBV20-1 to TRBJ2-7, with 8 bases lining up with TRBD2. Germline lookup yields CDR1 DFQATT and CDR2 SNEGSKA (reference sequence). Trimming removed 2 bases from V and 3 bases from J; junction bases left unmatched: 6. The CDR3 covers 14 residues. In DNA, the CDR3 is TGCAGTGCTAGACGGGTCGGGAGGGACTACGAGCAGTACTTC. Translating gives CSARRVGRDYEQYF.

The sample holds many counts of this clonotype. This chain uses TRBV12-3 or TRBV12-4 with TRBJ2-5; no clear D gene. Trimming cost V 6 bases and J 3 bases, with 17 bases left between them. The CDR3 consists of 15 residues. The chain's CDR3 is CASSPRTSWEETQYF. The CDR3 nucleotides read TGTGCCAGCAGCCCGAGGACCTCCTGGGAAGAGACCCAGTACTTC.

The table lists this clonotype with a few counts. CDR3 loop: CASSRPGTGLHGYTF. In DNA form, the CDR3 reads TGTGCCAGCAGCCGACCCGGGACAGGGCTCCATGGCTACACCTTC. The chain recombines TRBV6-1 with TRBJ1-2; 9 bases map to TRBD1. Germline lookup yields CDR1 MNHNS and CDR2 SASEGT. CDR3 length: 15 residues. With V trimmed by 6 bases and J by 6 bases, 11 bases remained unmatched.

J is TRBJ2-2 and V is TRBV6-2 or TRBV6-3; unclear D gene. Per the germline V gene, CDR1 is MNHEY and CDR2 is SVGEGT. Trimming removed 5 bases at V and 1 base at J, with 14 bases between. CDR3 size: 16 residues. CDR3 sequence reads: CASSRGKGRNTGELFF. The CDR3 nucleotides are TGTGCCAGCAGTCGCGGTAAGGGCAGGAACACCGGGGAGCTGTTTTTT.

This clonotype was seen many times. V is TRBV15 and J is TRBJ2-7; TRBD2 matches 8 bases. V was pared by 1 base and J by 3 bases, with 11 bases of the junction left unmatched. Germline loops: CDR1 LNHNV, CDR2 YYDKDF (reference sequence). CDR3 length: 17 amino acids. CDR3 in DNA: TGTGCCACCAGCAGAGCCCTCAAACTAGCGGAGAACTACGAGCAGTACTTC. It specifies CATSRALKLAENYEQYF.

This clonotype was found a few times. V gene TRBV5-1 combines with J gene TRBJ1-1; 12 nucleotides match TRBD1. This CDR3 is built from 15 residues. Germline assignment: CDR1 SGHRS and CDR2 YFSETQ. With V trimmed by 3 bases and J by 5 bases, 5 bases remained unmatched. CDR3 DNA sequence: TGCGCCAGCAGCTGGGGACAGGGGGCAGAGACTGAAGCTTTCTTT. It encodes CASSWGQGAETEAFF.

This clonotype was detected many times. V and J are TRBV12-3 or TRBV12-4 and TRBJ2-2, with TRBD2 matching over 10 bases. J gave up 4 bases and V 2 bases, and 4 bases lay outside the gene matches. The CDR3 runs 16 residues. CDR3 loop: CASSLLAGDVTGELFF. The DNA of the CDR3 is TGTGCCAGCAGTTTACTAGCGGGAGATGTCACCGGGGAGCTGTTTTTT.

This clonotype was recorded many times. This chain uses TRBV28 with TRBJ2-2, with D perhaps given as TRBD1 or TRBD2 (6 bases each). CDR1 and CDR2 from the germline V gene are MDHEN and SYDVKM. The ends were cut back, 8 bases at V and 5 bases at J, with 15 bases in the middle. This CDR3 spans 14 amino acids. CDR3 sequence: CASDMGGATGELFF. As DNA, the CDR3 is TGTGCCAGCGATATGGGGGGCGCGACCGGGGAGCTGTTTTTT. Full variable domain (outside the CDR3, taken from reference TRBV28 and TRBJ2-2): DVKVTQSSRYLVKRTGEKVFLECVQDMDHENMFWYRQDPGLGLRLIYFSYDVKMKEKGDIPEGYSVSREKKERFSLILESASTNQTSMYLCASDMGGATGELFFGEGSRLTVL.

At least ten counts were recorded for this clonotype. CDR3 in amino acids: CASTPDRFYEQYF. The CDR3 region has the DNA TGTGCCAGCACCCCGGACAGGTTTTACGAGCAGTACTTC. The V gene is TRBV2, the J gene TRBJ2-7; 7 bases are shared with TRBD1. The trim removed 7 bases at V and 4 bases at J, leaving 7 bases unmatched. This CDR3 comprises 13 residues. CDR1 and CDR2 (germline): SNHLY, FYNNEI.

The V gene is TRBV20-1, the J gene TRBJ1-5; TRBD1 might be the D (5 bases). The germline V and J ends were trimmed by 6 bases and 5 bases, with 17 bases remaining between them. In germline, CDR1 is DFQATT, CDR2 SNEGSKA (reference sequence). The CDR3 sequence is 14 residues long. CDR3 amino acids: CSANPGFVDQPQHF. CDR3 coding DNA: TGCAGTGCAAACCCAGGGTTTGTGGATCAGCCCCAGCATTTT.

This clonotype was picked up many times. The chain recombines TRBV7-2 with TRBJ2-7; 9 bases are a match to TRBD1. CDR1 is SGHTA and CDR2 is FQGNSA in the germline V gene. The CDR3 runs to 14 residues. The V segment lost 5 bases and the J segment 5 bases; nucleotides outside the gene matches: 7. The CDR3 bases are TGTGCCAGCAGCCCCCGGGACAGGGCAAACGAGCAGTACTTC. It translates to CASSPRDRANEQYF. Using reference TRBV7-2 and TRBJ2-7 for the parts outside the CDR3, the full variable domain is GAGVSQSPSNKVTEKGKDVELRCDPISGHTALYWYRQSLGQGLEFLIYFQGNSAPDKSGLPSDRFSAERTGGSVSTLTIQRTQQEDSAVYLCASSPRDRANEQYFGPGTRLTVT.

This clonotype was found many times. The rearrangement joins TRBV6-1 to TRBJ1-3, with D tentatively TRBD1 (6 bases). This CDR3 comprises 17 residues. Trimming left V 8 bases short and J 1 base short, with 21 bases between. Per the germline V gene, CDR1 is MNHNS and CDR2 is SASEGT. CDR3 coding DNA: TGTGCCAGCGGCCAAGCTACCGGACAGACATCTGGAAACACCATATATTTT. It specifies CASGQATGQTSGNTIYF.

The chain uses TRBV24-1 and TRBJ1-2; 7 bases fit TRBD1. CDR1 is KGHDR, CDR2 SFDVKD, per germline. The V segment lost 5 bases and the J segment 4 bases; nucleotides outside the gene matches: 3. This CDR3 region has 13 residues. CDR3 DNA sequence: TGTGCCACCAGTGGACAGGGAGTCTATGGCTACACCTTC. Amino acids: CATSGQGVYGYTF.

This clonotype was counted ten times or more. The J gene is TRBJ2-7, the V gene TRBV7-9; 9 nucleotides align to TRBD1. Germline CDR1 SEHNR, CDR2 FQNEAQ (reference sequence). The length of the CDR3 is 15 residues. The V gene end was trimmed by 5 bases and the J gene end by 5 bases; junction bases not matched to a gene: 10. Written as DNA, the CDR3 is TGTGCCAGCAGCGTCGGACAGGGGATCATCGACGAGCAGTACTTC. Its protein is CASSVGQGIIDEQYF.

This clonotype occurred many times. The genes are TRBV20-1 and TRBJ2-2; D is undetermined. This CDR3 region has 12 residues. V was shortened by 3 bases and J by 3 bases, with 5 bases between the two germline ends. Germline V gene data show CDR1 as DFQATT and CDR2 as SNEGSKA (reference sequence). For the CDR3, the DNA is TGCAGTGCTAGTCAGGACACCGGGGAGCTGTTTTTT. It specifies CSASQDTGELFF.

This chain connects TRBV27 to TRBJ2-7, with 8 bases aligning to TRBD1. J was trimmed by 5 bases and V by 5 bases; bases with no gene match: 11. CDR1 and CDR2 from the germline V gene are MNHEY and SMNVEV (reference sequence). The CDR3 totals 15 residues. The CDR3 nucleotides are TGTGCCAGCAGTGCCCCCGGGACAGGTACACACGAGCAGTACTTC. Its translation: CASSAPGTGTHEQYF.

The rearrangement links TRBV11-3 to TRBJ2-3; D uncertain. Trimming stripped 1 base from V and 2 bases from J, with 4 bases between. CDR1 and CDR2 (germline): SGHNT, YENEEA. The CDR3 consists of 13 residues. CDR3 sequence (DNA): TGTGCCAGCAGCTTAGGGACCACAGATACGCAGTATTTT. It specifies CASSLGTTDTQYF. Supplemented by reference TRBV11-3 and TRBJ2-3, the full variable domain reads EAGVVQSPRYKIIEKKQPVAFWCNPISGHNTLYWYLQNLGQGPELLIRYENEEAVDDSQLPKDRFSAERLKGVDSTLKIQPAELGDSAVYLCASSLGTTDTQYFGPGTRLTVL.

This clonotype appeared a single time. This chain joins TRBV12-3 or TRBV12-4 and TRBJ2-5; D ambiguous. V was clipped by 2 bases and J by 7 bases, with 5 bases between them. This CDR3 has 11 amino acids. The CDR3 DNA reads as TGTGCCAGCAGTTTATATGGGACCCAGTACTTC. Translation: CASSLYGTQYF.

This clonotype was observed many times. This chain joins TRBV6-5 and TRBJ1-2; 7 positions match TRBD1. The germline V gene encodes CDR1 MNHEY and CDR2 SVGAGI. The ends lost 2 bases at V and 4 bases at J; junction bases unmatched: 10. The CDR3 contains 16 residues. The CDR3 sequence is CASSYLHRGYSYGYTF. As DNA, the CDR3 is TGTGCCAGCAGTTACCTTCACAGGGGTTACAGCTATGGCTACACCTTC.

This clonotype was counted ten times or more. The V gene is TRBV5-6, the J gene TRBJ2-3; 9 positions agree with TRBD2. V lost 2 bases, J lost 5 bases, and 9 bases stayed unmatched. The germline V gene encodes CDR1 SGHDT and CDR2 YYEEEE. The CDR3 has 16 amino acids. The CDR3 bases are TGTGCCAGCAGCTTTATTAGCGGGAGTAGGAAAGATACGCAGTATTTT. It yields the protein CASSFISGSRKDTQYF.

The genes are TRBV6-1 and TRBJ2-7, with TRBD1 matching 7 bases. Unmatched junction bases numbered 10, after V lost 10 bases and J lost 4 bases. CDR1 and CDR2 from the germline V gene are MNHNS and SASEGT. The CDR3 has 13 residues. The CDR3 nucleotides read TGTGCCATCGAGGACAGGACACAATACGAGCAGTACTTC. This sequence encodes CAIEDRTQYEQYF.

The chain recombines TRBV12-3 or TRBV12-4 with TRBJ1-2; tentatively, D is TRBD1 (5 bases). Trimming removed 5 bases at V and 7 bases at J, with 17 bases between. The CDR3 extends over 14 amino acids. CDR3 loop: CASSDQTASGGYTF. The CDR3 DNA reads TGTGCCAGCAGTGACCAGACAGCTTCGGGTGGCTACACCTTC.

This clonotype occurred many times. V gene TRBV5-6 combines with J gene TRBJ2-5; TRBD1 aligns across 10 bases. Germline assignment: CDR1 SGHDT and CDR2 YYEEEE. Losses at the gene ends were 4 bases for V and 7 bases for J; bases not matched to a gene: 10. This CDR3 spans 15 amino acids. The CDR3 reads CASSPGQGPGGTQYF. CDR3 coding DNA: TGTGCCAGCAGCCCGGGACAGGGGCCGGGGGGGACCCAGTACTTC.

The chain employs TRBV29-1 and TRBJ2-2; a possible D gene is TRBD1 (6 bases). This CDR3 has 12 amino acids. The ends were cut back, 7 bases at V and 7 bases at J, with 13 bases in the middle. CDR1 is SQVTM, CDR2 ANQGSEA, per germline. The CDR3 sequence is CSGFRGDGELFF. In DNA, the CDR3 is TGCAGCGGCTTCAGGGGAGACGGGGAGCTGTTTTTT.

Worth noting for this clonotype: Since a much larger clone is just one base distant, this may be a read error. The CDR3 does not end in the conserved phenylalanine or tryptophan, so this is likely a read error. The chain joins TRBV14 to TRBJ1-1; perhaps TRBD1 as D (5 bases). This CDR3 comprises 13 residues. The V end was cut by 2 bases, the J end by 5 bases, with 9 bases between. Germline V gene sequence: CDR1 SGHDN, CDR2 FVKESK. The CDR3 DNA sequence: TGTGCCAGCAGCCAATCAGGGCAAACTGAAGCTTTCCTT. Encoded protein: CASSQSGQTEAFL.

This clonotype was detected ten times or more. V and J are TRBV6-1 and TRBJ1-1, with D maybe TRBD1 (5 bases). This CDR3 contains 15 residues. Per germline, CDR1 MNHNS and CDR2 SASEGT. Trimming removed 4 bases from V and 0 bases from J, with 12 bases in between. This chain's CDR3 is CASSALTGMNTEAFF. The CDR3 DNA is TGTGCCAGCAGTGCCTTAACAGGCATGAACACTGAAGCTTTCTTT.

The rearrangement uses TRBV29-1 and TRBJ2-1, with 7 bases fitting TRBD2. The CDR3 has 13 amino acids. After removal of 3 bases from V and 8 bases from J, the junction contained 7 bases not matched to a gene. Germline CDR1 is SQVTM and CDR2 is ANQGSEA. This chain's CDR3 is CSVEAGDSYEQFF. The DNA for the CDR3 is TGCAGCGTTGAGGCGGGGGATTCTTATGAGCAGTTCTTC.

This clonotype was picked up a small number of times. The V call is TRBV9, the J call TRBJ2-1; 8 nucleotides agree with TRBD1. V was clipped by 0 bases and J by 5 bases; unmatched bases: 7. The CDR3 covers 16 residues. CDR1 is SGDLS and CDR2 is YYNGEE in the germline V gene. CDR3 nucleotide sequence: TGTGCCAGCAGCGTAGAGGGAACAGGGGGGCACAATGAGCAGTTCTTC. Encoded protein: CASSVEGTGGHNEQFF.